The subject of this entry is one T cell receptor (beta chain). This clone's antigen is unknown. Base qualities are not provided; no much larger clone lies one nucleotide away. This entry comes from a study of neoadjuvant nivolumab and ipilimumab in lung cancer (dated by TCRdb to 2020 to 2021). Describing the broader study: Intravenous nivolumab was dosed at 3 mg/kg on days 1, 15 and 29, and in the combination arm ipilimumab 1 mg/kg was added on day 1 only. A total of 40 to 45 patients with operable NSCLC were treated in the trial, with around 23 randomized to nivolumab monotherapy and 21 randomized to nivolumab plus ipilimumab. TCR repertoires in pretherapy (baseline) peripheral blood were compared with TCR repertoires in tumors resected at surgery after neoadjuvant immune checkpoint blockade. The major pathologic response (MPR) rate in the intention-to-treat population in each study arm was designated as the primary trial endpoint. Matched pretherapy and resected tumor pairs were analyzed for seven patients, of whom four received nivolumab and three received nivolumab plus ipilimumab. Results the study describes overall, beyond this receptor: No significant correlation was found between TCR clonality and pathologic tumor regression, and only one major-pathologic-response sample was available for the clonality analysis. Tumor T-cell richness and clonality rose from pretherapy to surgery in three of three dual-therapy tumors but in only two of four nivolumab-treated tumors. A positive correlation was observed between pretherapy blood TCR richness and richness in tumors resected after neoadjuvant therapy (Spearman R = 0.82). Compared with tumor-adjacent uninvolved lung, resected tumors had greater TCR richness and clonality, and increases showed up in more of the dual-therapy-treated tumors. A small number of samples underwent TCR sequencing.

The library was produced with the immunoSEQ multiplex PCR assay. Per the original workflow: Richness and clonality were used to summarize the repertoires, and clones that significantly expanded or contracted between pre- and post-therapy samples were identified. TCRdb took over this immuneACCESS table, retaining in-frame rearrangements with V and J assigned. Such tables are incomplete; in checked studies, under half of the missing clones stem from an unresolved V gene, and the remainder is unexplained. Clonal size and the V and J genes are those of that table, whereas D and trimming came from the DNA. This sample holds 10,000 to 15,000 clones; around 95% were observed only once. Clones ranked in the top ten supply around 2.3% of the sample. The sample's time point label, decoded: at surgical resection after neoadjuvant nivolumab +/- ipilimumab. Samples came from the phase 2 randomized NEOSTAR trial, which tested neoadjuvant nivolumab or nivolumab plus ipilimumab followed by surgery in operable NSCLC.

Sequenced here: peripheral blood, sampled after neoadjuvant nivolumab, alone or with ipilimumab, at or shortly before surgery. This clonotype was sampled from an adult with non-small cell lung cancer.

The CDR3 protein sequence reads: CASRGGLGGYTF. The nucleotides are TGTGCCAGCAGGGGCGGCTTAGGAGGCTACACCTTC. The V gene is TRBV2 and the J gene is TRBJ1-2; the D gene remains uncertain. Including cysteine and phenylalanine, the CDR3 has 12 amino acids. Only CDR3 DNA remains: 36 bases, in frame from the first base. CDR1 and CDR2 are read off the germline V gene as SNHLY and FYNNEI. Relative to germline, V is 6 bases shorter and J is 8 bases shorter, with 13 bases between their ends.